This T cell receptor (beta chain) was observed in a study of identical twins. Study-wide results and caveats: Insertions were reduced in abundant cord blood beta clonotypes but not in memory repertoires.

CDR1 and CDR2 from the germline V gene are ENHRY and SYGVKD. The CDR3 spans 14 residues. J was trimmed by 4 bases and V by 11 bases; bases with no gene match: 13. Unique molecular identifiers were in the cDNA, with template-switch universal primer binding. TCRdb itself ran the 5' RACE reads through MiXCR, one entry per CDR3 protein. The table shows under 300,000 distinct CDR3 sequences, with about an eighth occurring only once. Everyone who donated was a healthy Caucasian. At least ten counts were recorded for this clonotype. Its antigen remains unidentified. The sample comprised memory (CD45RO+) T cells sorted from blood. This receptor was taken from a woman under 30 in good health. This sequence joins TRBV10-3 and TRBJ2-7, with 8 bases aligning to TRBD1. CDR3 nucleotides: TGTGCCGTACAACGACAGGGGAGCATGTACGAGCAGTACTTC. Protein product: CAVQRQGSMYEQYF.